These 7 T cell receptor beta chains were sequenced from one sample in a study of T cell responses to AZD1222 COVID-19 vaccine. The assay was immunoSEQ multiplex PCR, and TCRdb's table has in-frame clones only and misses some. Found here are 90,000 to 100,000 clones, roughly 84% of them singletons; the top ten hold around 14%. Source: peripheral blood, taken 28 days after the second AZD1222 dose. Receptors originate from an adult who received the AZD1222 COVID-19 vaccine.

Only a few counts were recorded for this clone. The chain links TRBV9 to TRBJ1-3; D unresolved. Germline values: CDR1 SGDLS, CDR2 YYNGEE. This CDR3 is built from 16 residues. The V end was cut by 0 bases, the J end by 2 bases, with 12 bases between. For the CDR3, the DNA is TGTGCCAGCAGCGTAGTCAGCGAAGGGACTGGAAACACCATATATTTT. Protein: CASSVVSEGTGNTIYF.

The chain employs TRBV6-1 and TRBJ1-5, with 9 positions matching TRBD1. Germline V CDR1 and CDR2: MNHNS, SASEGT. This CDR3 is 15 amino acids long. V dropped 2 bases and J dropped 7; count of bases not matched to a gene: 6. CDR3 sequence reads: CASSEQGTGHQPQHF. The CDR3 DNA is TGTGCCAGCAGTGAACAGGGGACAGGGCACCAGCCCCAGCATTTT.

The J gene is TRBJ1-5, the V gene TRBV27; D gene ambiguous. CDR1 is MNHEY and CDR2 is SMNVEV in the germline V gene (reference sequence). Trimming cost V 3 bases and J 3 bases, with 9 bases left between them. The CDR3 is 14 amino acids. Here the CDR3 reads CASSFSSPNQPQHF. CDR3 bases: TGTGCCAGCAGTTTCTCGAGCCCCAATCAGCCCCAGCATTTT.

This chain connects TRBV21-1 to TRBJ2-7; the tabulated D call, TRBD1, remains unverified against the DNA. TRBV21-1 is a pseudogene segment. The CDR3 contains 17 residues. The CDR3 bases are TGTGCCAGCAGCAATCTGATAGACACTCAAACTGCCTACGAGCAGTACTTC. This encodes CASSNLIDTQTAYEQYF.

The rearrangement links TRBV21-1 to TRBJ2-2; the table assigns TRBD2, which was not confirmed against the DNA. TRBV21-1 is reported as a pseudogene. The length of the CDR3 is 17 residues. CDR3 coding DNA: TGTGCCAGCAGCAAATGTGAGGGAGGGCCAGTCACCGGGGAGCTGTTTTTT. Translated: CASSKCEGGPVTGELFF.

The chain couples TRBV30 to TRBJ2-1; TRBD2 matches 8 bases. The CDR3 has 14 residues. The junction had 13 bases not matched to a gene; V was cut back by 8 bases and J by 7 bases. Germline V gene data show CDR1 as GTSNPN and CDR2 as SVGIG (reference sequence). This chain's CDR3 is CARGGLPLPNEQFF. The CDR3, as DNA: TGTGCCCGGGGGGGACTGCCCCTACCGAATGAGCAGTTCTTC.

This chain links TRBV15 with TRBJ1-2; perhaps TRBD1 as D (5 bases). V was clipped by 0 bases and J by 8 bases, with 7 bases between them. In germline, CDR1 is LNHNV, CDR2 YYDKDF (reference sequence). The CDR3 consists of 12 residues. CDR3 DNA: TGTGCCACCAGCAGAGAGAGGGGAGGCTACACCTTC. It yields the protein CATSRERGGYTF.